This T cell receptor (beta chain) was sequenced for a study of T cells in Graves' hyperthyroidism and ophthalmopathy. Regarding this clonotype: What it recognizes is unknown.

The investigators amplified TCR beta CDR3 regions from RNA transcripts. HTBI primers were used for first-round RT-PCR of the TCR CDR3. TCRdb passed the multiplex PCR reads through MiXCR, listing each CDR3 protein once. The data contain some 98,000 distinct CDR3 sequences, roughly 39% of them singletons. Study-level findings and limits: Within blood appeared most thyroid clonotypes that had expanded above 0.001.

The diagnostic basis comprised clinical symptoms, serum thyroxine and TRAb, thyroid ultrasound and orbital computed tomography. The receptor's source is a woman under 40 with Graves' hyperthyroidism. The sequenced material came from peripheral blood or thyroid tissue (not recorded which).

CDR3 sequence reads: CSVVGGPVNTEAFF. CDR3 sequence (DNA): TGCAGCGTTGTAGGCGGACCCGTGAACACTGAAGCTTTCTTT. The rearrangement links TRBV29-1 to TRBJ1-1; D is unclear. Deletions cut 4 bases from V and 0 bases from J, with 12 bases between. Germline lookup yields CDR1 SQVTM and CDR2 ANQGSEA. The length of the CDR3 is 14 residues.